A selection of T cell receptor beta chains follows, all from one sample in a study of T cell responses to AZD1222 COVID-19 vaccine. Produced via immunoSEQ multiplex PCR; TCRdb's table is partial and in-frame only. The sample gives approximately 90,000 clones, roughly 90% of which show up once; approximately 3% is in the top ten. The sequencing used peripheral blood, collected on day 0 of AZD1222 vaccination. These receptor sequences come from an adult in good health. Both conserved end residues are part of each CDR3. A D gene is named only where the DNA matches it firmly. The size field is filled for only some rows; it gives once, few, many or a size class.

D	size	J	V	DNA	CDR3
.	.	TRBJ1-3	TRBV5-5	TGTGCCAGCAGCTTGGAAACAGGGTTACAAGGAAACACCATATATTTT	CASSLETGLQGNTIYF
.	.	TRBJ1-2	TRBV7-2	TGTGCCAGCAGCTTAGCCAGGGATTTACATGGCTACACCTTC	CASSLARDLHGYTF
.	.	TRBJ1-1	TRBV10-2	TGCGCCAGCAGTGAACCGGGGCATGGCACTGAAGCTTTCTTT	CASSEPGHGTEAFF
TRBD2	.	TRBJ2-1	TRBV7-2	TGTGCCAGCAGCACGGGACTAGCGCCAGCTGAGCAGTTCTTC	CASSTGLAPAEQFF
TRBD2	.	TRBJ2-7	TRBV19	TGTGCCAGTAGTTATCTAGCGGGGGGGCCAGCGTCCGAGCAGTACTTC	CASSYLAGGPASEQYF
.	.	TRBJ1-1	TRBV7-3	TGTGCCAGCAGCTTATCGGGGAACACTGAAGCTTTCTTT	CASSLSGNTEAFF
.	.	TRBJ2-7	TRBV7-9	TGTGCCAGCAGCTTGAGATACGAGCAGTACTTC	CASSLRYEQYF
TRBD2	once	TRBJ2-7	TRBV11-2	TGTGCCAGCAGCTTAATACTAGCGGGAGTTGGCGAGCAGTACTTC	CASSLILAGVGEQYF
.	.	TRBJ1-2	TRBV28	TGTGCCAGCAGTTCCCACGAGAACAGGGATGGCTACACCTTC	CASSSHENRDGYTF
.	.	TRBJ1-5	TRBV28	TGTGCCAGCAGTTTAGGACAGCCCCAGCATTTT	CASSLGQPQHF
.	.	TRBJ2-5	TRBV7-9	TGTGCCAGCAGCGCAAACACCCTACAGGAGACCCAGTACTTC	CASSANTLQETQYF
.	.	TRBJ2-2	TRBV2	TGTGCCAGCACCACTGTGTTAGGGACCGGGGAGCTGTTTTTT	CASTTVLGTGELFF
TRBD1	.	TRBJ1-2	TRBV3-1/TRBV3-2	TGTGCCAGCAGCCTTCGGGCAGGGGGCAACGGTGGCTACACCTTC	CASSLRAGGNGGYTF
.	.	TRBJ2-7	TRBV6-5	TGTGCCAGCAGTTCTAGGACAGCCAACTCCTACGAGCAGTACTTC	CASSSRTANSYEQYF
.	few	TRBJ1-5	TRBV6-2/TRBV6-3	TGTGCCAGCAGTCCCCGGGGCTTGGCGCCTTATCAGCCCCAGCATTTT	CASSPRGLAPYQPQHF
.	once	TRBJ1-4	TRBV18	TGTGCCAGCTCACCACCCGGCGGGGCAGCTCGTAATGAAAAACTGTTTTTT	CASSPPGGAARNEKLFF
TRBD2	.	TRBJ2-5	TRBV9	TGTGCCAGCAGCGTAGCTACGGGGAGCGGGGGGACCCAAGAGACCCAGTACTTC	CASSVATGSGGTQETQYF
TRBD1	.	TRBJ2-7	TRBV2	TGTGCCAGCAGTACGCTACAGGGGCTCCAGGAGCAGTACTTC	CASSTLQGLQEQYF
.	.	TRBJ1-1	TRBV12-1	TGTGCCAGCAGCGTGGGACCGCTAATTGGCACTGAAGCTTTCTTT	CASSVGPLIGTEAFF
.	.	TRBJ1-1	TRBV12-3/TRBV12-4	TGTGCCAGCAGTTTAGCTGGGGACACTGAAGCTTTCTTT	CASSLAGDTEAFF
.	.	TRBJ1-1	TRBV6-5	TGTGCCAGCAGCTCCTCGGGGGTTAGAACTTTCTTT	CASSSSGVRTFF
.	.	TRBJ1-2	TRBV6-2/TRBV6-3	TGTGCCAGCAGTTACCAGGGGACGAACTATGGCTACACCTTC	CASSYQGTNYGYTF
.	.	TRBJ2-7	TRBV7-2	TGTGCCAGCAGCCCCAACTCCGAGCAGTACTTC	CASSPNSEQYF
.	.	TRBJ2-1	TRBV6-5	TGTGCCAGCAGTTACTCGAGGAGCGTCGATGAGCAGTTCTTC	CASSYSRSVDEQFF
TRBD1	.	TRBJ2-6	TRBV27	TGTGCCAGCAGTCCCCGACAGGGTGTGGGTGGGGCCAACGTCCTGACTTTC	CASSPRQGVGGANVLTF
.	.	TRBJ2-7	TRBV7-3	TGTGCCAGCAGCTTAGCGGGTAGCTACGAGCAGTACTTC	CASSLAGSYEQYF
.	.	TRBJ2-7	TRBV18	TGTGCCAGCTCGGAGCGAGTAGGGGCCTCCTACGAGCAGTACTTC	CASSERVGASYEQYF
.	.	TRBJ1-2	TRBV28	TGTGCCAGCAGTTCCGGGGTAGGGTATGGCTACACCTTC	CASSSGVGYGYTF
.	.	TRBJ1-5	TRBV28	TGTGCCAGCAGTTTCCTTTGGGCAGGGCGCGCTTTGGGCAATCAGCCCCAGCATTTT	CASSFLWAGRALGNQPQHF
.	.	TRBJ2-2	TRBV7-8	TGTGCCAGCAGCTCCTTAGGAGTCACCGGGGAGCTGTTTTTT	CASSSLGVTGELFF
.	.	TRBJ2-1	TRBV29-1	TGCAGCGTTGAAAAGCGTAATGAGCAGTTCTTC	CSVEKRNEQFF
.	.	TRBJ2-5	TRBV6-5	TGTGCCAGCAGTTACTCTGGTCCCCAAGAGACCCAGTACTTC	CASSYSGPQETQYF
TRBD2	.	TRBJ2-5	TRBV2	TGTGCCAGCAATTTCCGGGAGGAAGAGACCCAGTACTTC	CASNFREEETQYF
.	.	TRBJ1-1	TRBV7-9	TGTGCCAGCAGCTTAGTAGGGGGGGACACTGAAGCTTTCTTT	CASSLVGGDTEAFF
.	.	TRBJ2-5	TRBV12-3/TRBV12-4	TGTGCCAGCAGTTGGGACGGGACCCAGTACTTC	CASSWDGTQYF
.	once	TRBJ1-6	TRBV19	TGTGCCAGTAGTTTCCGGGGCAGGGATCGTTCACCCCTCCACTTT	CASSFRGRDRSPLHF
.	.	TRBJ1-5	TRBV28	TGTGCCAGCACTTTAACGGCCGAGGATCAGCCCCAGCATTTT	CASTLTAEDQPQHF
.	.	TRBJ1-1	TRBV11-3	TGTGCCAGCAGCTTGAACCAAAACACTGAAGCTTTCTTT	CASSLNQNTEAFF
TRBD1	.	TRBJ2-2	TRBV30	TGTGCTCGGTTGACCGGACAGGGGGAAACCGGGGAGCTGTTTTTT	CARLTGQGETGELFF
TRBD1	.	TRBJ2-4	TRBV6-5	TGTGCCAGCTGGACAGGGGGCAACATTCAGTACTTC	CASWTGGNIQYF
TRBD1	.	TRBJ1-1	TRBV6-5	TGTGCCAGCAGACGCGGACAGGCCTACACTGAAGCTTTCTTT	CASRRGQAYTEAFF
.	.	TRBJ2-7	TRBV7-9	TGTGCCAGCAGCAAACCTAGACGTCCGGGCTACGAGCAGTACTTC	CASSKPRRPGYEQYF
.	.	TRBJ1-4	TRBV2	TGTGCCAGCAGGCCGGCCGGGCGAAGTGAAAAACTGTTTTTT	CASRPAGRSEKLFF
.	.	TRBJ2-5	TRBV29-1	TGCAGCGTTGAAGATATAGTCGGGGGGCCCACCCAAGAGACCCAGTACTTC	CSVEDIVGGPTQETQYF
TRBD1	.	TRBJ2-7	TRBV28	TGTGCCAGCAGAGCCCAGGGACAGCCAAACTACGAGCAGTACTTC	CASRAQGQPNYEQYF
.	.	TRBJ2-1	TRBV19	TGTGCCAGTAGTATCTGGTACAATGAGCAGTTCTTC	CASSIWYNEQFF
.	once	TRBJ1-1	TRBV11-2	TGTGCCAGCAGCTTAGGGGCAGGACTGAACACTGAAGCTTTCTTT	CASSLGAGLNTEAFF
.	.	TRBJ2-2	TRBV29-1	TGCAGCGTTGAAGATCTCAGGGGGGCTGTCGGGGAGCTGTTTTTT	CSVEDLRGAVGELFF
TRBD1	.	TRBJ2-7	TRBV6-5	TGTGCCAGCAGTTACTCGGGACAGGGCTACGAGCAGTACTTC	CASSYSGQGYEQYF
.	once	TRBJ2-7	TRBV5-1	TGCGCCAGCAGTACGCGGGTCGGGAACGAGCAGTACTTC	CASSTRVGNEQYF
TRBD2	.	TRBJ2-1	TRBV11-2	TGTGCCAGCAGCTTAGTCGCGGGGGAGGAGTTCTTC	CASSLVAGEEFF